This T cell receptor beta chain originates from a study of T cell responses to AZD1222 COVID-19 vaccine. Sequencing was performed with immunoSEQ multiplex PCR; in TCRdb, only in-frame clones are kept and a portion is missing. The sample carries 85,000 to 130,000 clones, about 88% recorded once. The CDR3 has 14 amino acids. V lost 7 bases and J 6 bases, leaving 20 bases between the germline ends. Germline loops: CDR1 SGHRS, CDR2 YFSETQ. The sequence came from an adult in good health. The gene calls are TRBV5-1 and TRBJ2-7, with D tentatively TRBD1 (6 bases). This specimen consisted of peripheral blood, obtained on day 0 of AZD1222 vaccination. The CDR3 DNA reads TGCGCCAGCGGCCAAACCGGGACAAACGGCGAGCAGTACTTC. Amino acids: CASGQTGTNGEQYF.